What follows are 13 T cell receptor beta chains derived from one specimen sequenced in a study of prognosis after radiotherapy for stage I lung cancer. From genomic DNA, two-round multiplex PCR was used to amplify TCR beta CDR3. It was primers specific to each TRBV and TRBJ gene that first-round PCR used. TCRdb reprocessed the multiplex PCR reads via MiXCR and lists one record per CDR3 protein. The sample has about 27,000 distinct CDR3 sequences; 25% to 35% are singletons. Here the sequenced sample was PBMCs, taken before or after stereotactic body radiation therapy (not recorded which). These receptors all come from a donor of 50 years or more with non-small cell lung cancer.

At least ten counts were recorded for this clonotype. The CDR3 protein is CASSTRLRGYGYTF. The CDR3 DNA reads TGTGCCAGCAGCACCAGGTTACGCGGCTATGGCTACACCTTC. This chain connects TRBV5-6 to TRBJ1-2; D is undetermined. Germline V gives CDR1 SGHDT, CDR2 YYEEEE. CDR3 size: 14 residues. The V gene lost 4 bases and the J gene lost 4 bases, with 14 bases spanning the gap.

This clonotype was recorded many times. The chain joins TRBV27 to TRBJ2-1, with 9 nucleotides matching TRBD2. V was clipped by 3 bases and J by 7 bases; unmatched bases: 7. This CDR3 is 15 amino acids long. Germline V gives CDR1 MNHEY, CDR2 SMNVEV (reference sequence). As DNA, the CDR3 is TGTGCCAGCAGTTTCGAGGTAGCGGGAGTGAATGAGCAGTTCTTC. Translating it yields CASSFEVAGVNEQFF.

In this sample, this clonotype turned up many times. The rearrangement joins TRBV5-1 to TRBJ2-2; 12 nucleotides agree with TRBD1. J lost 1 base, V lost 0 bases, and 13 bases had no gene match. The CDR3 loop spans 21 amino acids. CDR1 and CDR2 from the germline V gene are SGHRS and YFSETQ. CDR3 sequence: CASSLGDRPGQGALNTGELFF. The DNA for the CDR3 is TGCGCCAGCAGCTTGGGGGACCGACCGGGACAGGGGGCGCTGAACACCGGGGAGCTGTTTTTT.

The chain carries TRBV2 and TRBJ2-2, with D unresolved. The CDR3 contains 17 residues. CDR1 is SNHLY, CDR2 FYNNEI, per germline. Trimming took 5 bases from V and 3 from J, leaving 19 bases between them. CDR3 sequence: CASSTRSWTVYTGELFF. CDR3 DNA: TGTGCCAGCAGTACCAGAAGTTGGACGGTGTACACCGGGGAGCTGTTTTTT. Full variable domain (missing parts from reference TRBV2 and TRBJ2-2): EPEVTQTPSHQVTQMGQEVILRCVPISNHLYFYWYRQILGQKVEFLVSFYNNEISEKSEIFDDQFSVERPDGSNFTLKIRSTKLEDSAMYFCASSTRSWTVYTGELFFGEGSRLTVL.

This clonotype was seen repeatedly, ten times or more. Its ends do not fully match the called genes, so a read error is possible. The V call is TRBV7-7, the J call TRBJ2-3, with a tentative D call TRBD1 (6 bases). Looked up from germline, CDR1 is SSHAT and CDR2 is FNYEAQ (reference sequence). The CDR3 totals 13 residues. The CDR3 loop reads CASSAGATDTQYF. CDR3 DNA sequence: TGTGCTAGCAGCGCAGGGGCCACAGATACGCAGTATTTT. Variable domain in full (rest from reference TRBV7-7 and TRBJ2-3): GAGVSQSPRYKVTKRGQDVTLRCDPISSHATLYWYQQALGQGPEFLTYFNYEAQPDKSGLPSDRFSAERPEGSISTLTIQRTEQRDSAMYRCASSAGATDTQYFGPGTRLTVL.

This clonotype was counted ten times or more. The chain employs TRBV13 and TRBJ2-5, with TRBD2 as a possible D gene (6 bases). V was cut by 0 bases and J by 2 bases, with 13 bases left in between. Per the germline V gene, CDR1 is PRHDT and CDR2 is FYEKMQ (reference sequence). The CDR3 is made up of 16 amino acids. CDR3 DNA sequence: TGTGCCAGCAGCTTAGGGGGCCTCGGACTACAAGAGACCCAGTACTTC. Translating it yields CASSLGGLGLQETQYF.

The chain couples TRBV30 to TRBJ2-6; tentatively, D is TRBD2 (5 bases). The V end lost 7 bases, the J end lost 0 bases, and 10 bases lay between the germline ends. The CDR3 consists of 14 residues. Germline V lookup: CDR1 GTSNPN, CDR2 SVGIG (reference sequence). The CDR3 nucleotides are TGTGCCTCCACGAGGGACTCTGGGGCCAACGTCCTGACTTTC. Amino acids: CASTRDSGANVLTF. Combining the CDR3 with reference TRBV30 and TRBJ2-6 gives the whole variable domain SQTIHQWPATLVQPVGSPLSLECTVEGTSNPNLYWYRQAAGRGLQLLFYSVGIGQISSEVPQNLSASRPQDRQFILSSKKLLLSDSGFYLCASTRDSGANVLTFGAGSRLTVL.

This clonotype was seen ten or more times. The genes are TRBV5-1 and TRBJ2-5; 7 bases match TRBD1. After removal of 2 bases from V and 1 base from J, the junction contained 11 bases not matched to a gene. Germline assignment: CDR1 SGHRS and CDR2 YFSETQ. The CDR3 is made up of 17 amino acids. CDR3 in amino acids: CASSFSTGAGIQETQYF. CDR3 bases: TGCGCCAGCAGCTTCAGTACAGGGGCCGGGATCCAAGAGACCCAGTACTTC. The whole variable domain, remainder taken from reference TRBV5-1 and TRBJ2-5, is KAGVTQTPRYLIKTRGQQVTLSCSPISGHRSVSWYQQTPGQGLQFLFEYFSETQRNKGNFPGRFSGRQFSNSRSEMNVSTLELGDSALYLCASSFSTGAGIQETQYFGPGTRLLVL.

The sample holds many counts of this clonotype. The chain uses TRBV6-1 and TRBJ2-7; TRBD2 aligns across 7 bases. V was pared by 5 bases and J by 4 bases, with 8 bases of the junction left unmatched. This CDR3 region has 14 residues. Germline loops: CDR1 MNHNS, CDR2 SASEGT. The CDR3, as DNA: TGTGCCAGCAGTACCCGGACTAGTCGTTACGAGCAGTACTTC. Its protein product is CASSTRTSRYEQYF.

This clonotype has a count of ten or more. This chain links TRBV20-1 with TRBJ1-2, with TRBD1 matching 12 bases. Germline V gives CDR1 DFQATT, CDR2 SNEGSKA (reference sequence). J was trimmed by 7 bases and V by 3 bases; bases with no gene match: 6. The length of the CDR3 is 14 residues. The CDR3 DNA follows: TGCAGTGCTAGCCGGGGACAGGGGGCCTTTGGCTACACCTTC. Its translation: CSASRGQGAFGYTF.

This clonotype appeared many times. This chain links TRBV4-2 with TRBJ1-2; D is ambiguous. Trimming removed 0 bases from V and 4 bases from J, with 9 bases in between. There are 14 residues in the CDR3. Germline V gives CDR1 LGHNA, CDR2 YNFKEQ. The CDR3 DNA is TGTGCCAGCAGCCAAGACAAGGGCGGCTATGGCTACACCTTC. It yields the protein CASSQDKGGYGYTF.

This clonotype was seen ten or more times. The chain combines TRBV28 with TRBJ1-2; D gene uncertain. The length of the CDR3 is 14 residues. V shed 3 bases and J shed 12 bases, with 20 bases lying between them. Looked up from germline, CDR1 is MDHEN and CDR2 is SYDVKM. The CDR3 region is CASSFDRPEGSHTF. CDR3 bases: TGTGCCAGCAGTTTCGACCGCCCCGAGGGCAGCCACACCTTC.

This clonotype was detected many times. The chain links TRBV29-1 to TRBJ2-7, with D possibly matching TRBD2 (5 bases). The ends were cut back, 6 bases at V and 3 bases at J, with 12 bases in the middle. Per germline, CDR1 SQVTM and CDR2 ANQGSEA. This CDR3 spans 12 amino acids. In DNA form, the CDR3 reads TGCAGCGTAAGTGAAGGGAGCTACGAGCAGTACTTC. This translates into CSVSEGSYEQYF.